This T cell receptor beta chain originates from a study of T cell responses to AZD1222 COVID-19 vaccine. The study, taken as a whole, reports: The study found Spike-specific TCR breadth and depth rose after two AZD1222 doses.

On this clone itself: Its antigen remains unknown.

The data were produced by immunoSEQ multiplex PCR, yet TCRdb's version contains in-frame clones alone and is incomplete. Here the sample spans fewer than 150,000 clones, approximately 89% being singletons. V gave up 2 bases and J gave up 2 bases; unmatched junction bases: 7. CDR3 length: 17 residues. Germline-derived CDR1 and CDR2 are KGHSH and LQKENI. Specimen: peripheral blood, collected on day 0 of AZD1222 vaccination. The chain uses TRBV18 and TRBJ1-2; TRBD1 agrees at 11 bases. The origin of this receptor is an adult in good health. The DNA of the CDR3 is TGTGCCAGCTCACCATCAGGTGGACAGGGGGCCAACTATGGCTACACCTTC. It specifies CASSPSGGQGANYGYTF.